This T cell receptor beta chain originates from a study of CD8+CD57+ T cells in acquired aplastic anemia. Study as a whole: Quantities of DNA derived from sorted CD4+ and CD8+ cells averaged approximately 3.5 ug.

This clonotype was counted ten times or more. Its antigen is not identified. Genomic DNA, the template, was used for profiling of the TCR beta VDJ and CDR3. A single record per CDR3 protein comes from TCRdb applying MiXCR to the reads. The sample has about 160,000 distinct CDR3 sequences, 65% to 75% seen once. V was cut by 2 bases and J by 4 bases, with 11 bases left in between. The CDR3 extends over 14 amino acids. Germline V gene sequence: CDR1 MNHNS, CDR2 SASEGT. Study results and caveats: With respect to CD8+ Simpson's diversity, patients and controls did not differ significantly.

The authors sequenced patients whose flow cytometry had shown CD8+CD57+ cell expansion. Sequenced: sorted CD4+, CD8+, or CD8+CD57+ T cells (not recorded which) from PBMCs. V and J are TRBV6-1 and TRBJ1-1; D not resolved. This clonotype originated in a human donor with aplastic anemia. The CDR3 bases are TGTGCCAGCAGTGAAATGCTCGAGGGCACTGAAGCTTTCTTT. This sequence encodes CASSEMLEGTEAFF.